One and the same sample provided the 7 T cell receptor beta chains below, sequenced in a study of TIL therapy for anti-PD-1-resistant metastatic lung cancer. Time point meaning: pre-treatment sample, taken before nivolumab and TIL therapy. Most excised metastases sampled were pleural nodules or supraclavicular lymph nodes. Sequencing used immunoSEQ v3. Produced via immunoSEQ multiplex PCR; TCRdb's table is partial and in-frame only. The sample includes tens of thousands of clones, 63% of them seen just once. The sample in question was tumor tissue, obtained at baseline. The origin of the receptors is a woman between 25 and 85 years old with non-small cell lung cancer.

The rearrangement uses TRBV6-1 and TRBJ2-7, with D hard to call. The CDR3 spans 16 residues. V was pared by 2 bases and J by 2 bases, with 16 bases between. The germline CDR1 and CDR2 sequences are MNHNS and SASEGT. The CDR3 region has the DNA TGTGCCAGCAGTGAATACGCAGACTCTCGAGCCTACGAGCAGTACTTC. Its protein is CASSEYADSRAYEQYF.

The CDR3 here is CASSRPGQFGGYTF. The CDR3 nucleotides are TGTGCCAGCAGTCGGCCCGGACAGTTCGGTGGCTACACCTTC. The rearrangement uses TRBV27 and TRBJ1-2, with D perhaps TRBD1 (6 bases). CDR3 length: 14 residues. Deletions cut 5 bases from V and 7 bases from J, with 17 bases between. Germline V gene sequence: CDR1 MNHEY, CDR2 SMNVEV (reference sequence).

DNA of the CDR3: TGTGCCAGCAGCTCTTACAGCACAGATACGCAGTATTTT. This translates into CASSSYSTDTQYF. The chain carries TRBV7-2 and TRBJ2-3; D call uncertain. Germline values: CDR1 SGHTA, CDR2 FQGNSA. Trimming took 4 bases from V and 0 from J, leaving 5 bases between them. The CDR3 is made up of 13 amino acids.

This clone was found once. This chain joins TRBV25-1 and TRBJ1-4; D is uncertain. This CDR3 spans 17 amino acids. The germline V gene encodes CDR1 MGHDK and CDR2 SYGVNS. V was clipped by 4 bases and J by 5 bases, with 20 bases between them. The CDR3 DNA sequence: TGTGCCAGCAGTGGGTCACTCACCAGTCAAGTAAATGAAAAACTGTTTTTT. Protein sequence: CASSGSLTSQVNEKLFF.

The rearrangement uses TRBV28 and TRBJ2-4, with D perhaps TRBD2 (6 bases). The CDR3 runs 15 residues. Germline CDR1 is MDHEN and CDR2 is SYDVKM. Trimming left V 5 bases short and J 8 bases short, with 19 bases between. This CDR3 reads CASSSPGGGGYIQYF. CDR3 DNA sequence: TGTGCCAGCAGTAGCCCCGGGGGAGGCGGCTACATTCAGTACTTC.

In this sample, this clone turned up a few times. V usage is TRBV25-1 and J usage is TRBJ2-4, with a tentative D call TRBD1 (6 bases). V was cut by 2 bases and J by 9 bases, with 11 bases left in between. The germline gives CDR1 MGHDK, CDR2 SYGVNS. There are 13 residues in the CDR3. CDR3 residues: CASSETGMAIQYF. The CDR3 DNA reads TGTGCCAGCAGTGAAACAGGGATGGCCATTCAGTACTTC.

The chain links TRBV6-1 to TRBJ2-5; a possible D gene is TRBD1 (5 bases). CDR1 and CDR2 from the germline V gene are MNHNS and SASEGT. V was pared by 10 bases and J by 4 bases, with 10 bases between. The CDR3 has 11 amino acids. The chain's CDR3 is CATQGGETQYF. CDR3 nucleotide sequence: TGTGCCACCCAGGGTGGAGAGACCCAGTACTTC.